This is a list of T cell receptor beta chains from one sample in a study of type 1 regulatory T cells. Their cognate antigens are unknown. Via MiXCR, TCRdb re-called the reads, giving one row per CDR3 protein. The table lists about 60,000 distinct CDR3 sequences, approximately 67% of them singletons, with less than 2% in the top ten. The sample comprised cultured non-Tr1 T cells, either the whole culture or a sorted T cell fraction (not recorded which). The receptors originated from a human donor in good health. CDR3s include the opening cysteine and the closing phenylalanine or tryptophan. D genes are given only for firm matches. Only some rows state a clone size, as once, few, many or a class for expanded clones.

clone size	J gene	V gene	D gene	CDR3 protein	CDR3 DNA
NA	TRBJ1-5	TRBV10-3	TRBD1	CAISSGQANQPQHF	TGTGCCATCAGTTCAGGACAGGCCAATCAGCCCCAGCATTTT
medium-sized	TRBJ1-4	TRBV5-1	TRBD1	CASSLTGGQEKLFF	TGCGCCAGCAGCTTGACAGGGGGCCAAGAAAAACTGTTTTTT
NA	TRBJ2-7	TRBV5-1	TRBD2	CASSYLHPAGGPLYEQYF	TGCGCCAGCAGCTACCTACACCCAGCGGGAGGGCCTCTGTACGAGCAGTACTTC
NA	TRBJ2-2	TRBV11-3	NA	CASSFSDTGELFF	TGTGCCAGCAGCTTCTCAGACACCGGGGAGCTGTTTTTT
NA	TRBJ1-5	TRBV12-3/TRBV12-4	NA	CATADSSYQPRHF	TGTGCCACTGCGGACAGCTCCTATCAGCCCCGGCATTTT
NA	TRBJ2-1	TRBV24-1	NA	CATSDFGGREAYNEQFF	TGTGCCACCAGTGATTTTGGTGGTAGAGAGGCCTACAATGAGCAGTTCTTC
NA	TRBJ2-1	TRBV5-1	TRBD2	CASSLLGLAGPEEQFF	TGCGCCAGCAGCTTGCTGGGACTAGCGGGGCCTGAGGAGCAGTTCTTC
NA	TRBJ2-2	TRBV2	NA	CASNGVAGELFF	TGTGCCAGCAATGGAGTAGCGGGGGAGCTGTTTTTT
NA	TRBJ2-1	TRBV30	TRBD2	CAWSVGGIYNEQFF	TGTGCCTGGAGTGTGGGAGGGATCTACAATGAGCAGTTCTTC
NA	TRBJ2-3	TRBV6-2/TRBV6-3	TRBD2	CASSWTSLTDTQYF	TGTGCCAGCAGTTGGACTAGCCTCACAGATACGCAGTATTTT
once	TRBJ2-2	TRBV6-2/TRBV6-3	TRBD1	CASSYSLDRGRSTGELFF	TGTGCCAGCAGTTACTCGCTCGACAGGGGGAGATCCACCGGGGAGCTGTTTTTT
NA	TRBJ2-7	TRBV20-1	NA	CSARKPTGGSSYEQYF	TGCAGTGCTAGAAAGCCCACTGGAGGCAGCTCCTACGAGCAGTACTTC
NA	TRBJ2-7	TRBV15	TRBD2	CATSSPGKREYEQYF	TGTGCCACCAGCTCTCCCGGCAAGCGGGAGTACGAGCAGTACTTC
NA	TRBJ2-1	TRBV2	TRBD2	CASSGASGRAGNEQFF	TGTGCCAGCAGTGGGGCTAGCGGGAGGGCCGGGAATGAGCAGTTCTTC
NA	TRBJ2-7	TRBV20-1	TRBD2	CSATDPGLAVYEQYF	TGCAGTGCTACGGATCCGGGACTAGCGGTCTACGAGCAGTACTTC
once	TRBJ2-4	TRBV2	NA	CASISNIAKNIQYF	TGTGCCAGCATTTCGAACATAGCCAAAAACATTCAGTACTTC
few	TRBJ2-7	TRBV27	TRBD2	CASSLLAGGPGEQYF	TGTGCCAGCAGTTTACTAGCGGGAGGGCCGGGCGAGCAGTACTTC
NA	TRBJ2-1	TRBV20-1	NA	CSARIPYNEQFF	TGCAGTGCTAGAATCCCATACAATGAGCAGTTCTTC
few	TRBJ1-2	TRBV9	NA	CASSVGVRGGYTF	TGTGCCAGCAGCGTAGGGGTTCGGGGCGGCTACACCTTC
few	TRBJ1-2	TRBV5-1	NA	CASSLDWGSQLF	TGCGCCAGCAGCTTGGATTGGGGGAGCCAACTCTTC
once	TRBJ1-1	TRBV29-1	NA	CSVEVQLNTEAFF	TGCAGCGTTGAAGTGCAGCTGAACACTGAAGCTTTCTTT
NA	TRBJ2-7	TRBV6-5	TRBD2	CASSDGIAGHYEQYF	TGTGCCAGCAGTGACGGAATAGCGGGCCATTACGAGCAGTACTTC
NA	TRBJ2-5	TRBV4-2	TRBD1	CASSRGEGAQSQETQYF	TGTGCCAGCAGCCGAGGAGAGGGGGCGCAGTCCCAAGAGACCCAGTACTTC
NA	TRBJ2-7	TRBV27	NA	CASSLREPYEQYF	TGTGCCAGCAGTTTACGTGAGCCCTACGAGCAGTACTTC
NA	TRBJ2-5	TRBV10-3	TRBD2	CAISETSEKETQYF	TGTGCCATCAGTGAGACTAGCGAAAAAGAGACCCAGTACTTC
NA	TRBJ2-1	TRBV6-5	TRBD2	CASSAYSGRPMNEQFF	TGTGCCAGCAGTGCTTATAGCGGGCGCCCTATGAATGAGCAGTTCTTC
NA	TRBJ2-3	TRBV7-9	NA	CASSLGQEDTQYF	TGTGCCAGCAGCTTAGGGCAAGAAGATACGCAGTATTTT
NA	TRBJ2-2	TRBV4-3	NA	CASSQVGGTGELFF	TGCGCCAGCAGCCAAGTCGGGGGCACCGGGGAGCTGTTTTTT
NA	TRBJ2-3	TRBV27	NA	CAIPTRLVGDTQYF	TGTGCCATCCCCACCCGACTAGTTGGCGATACGCAGTATTTT
NA	TRBJ2-2	TRBV7-3	TRBD2	CASSPTSGYGELFF	TGTGCCAGCAGCCCGACTAGCGGGTACGGGGAGCTGTTTTTT
NA	TRBJ2-2	TRBV5-1	NA	CASTSQGPRGTGELFF	TGCGCCAGCACTTCGCAGGGACCCCGCGGCACCGGGGAGCTGTTTTTT
NA	TRBJ2-3	TRBV12-3/TRBV12-4	TRBD2	CASRRLATQYF	TGTGCCAGCCGCCGACTAGCCACGCAGTATTTT
NA	TRBJ2-2	TRBV5-1	TRBD2	CASSPGFSGTTGELFF	TGCGCCAGCAGCCCCGGGTTTAGCGGGACCACCGGGGAGCTGTTTTTT
NA	TRBJ2-7	TRBV7-6	NA	CASSLGGLTSSYEQYF	TGTGCCAGCAGCTTAGGGGGACTTACAAGCTCCTACGAGCAGTACTTC
few	TRBJ2-1	TRBV20-1	NA	CSAWGPPGEQFF	TGCAGTGCCTGGGGCCCACCGGGTGAGCAGTTCTTC
few	TRBJ1-5	TRBV2	NA	CASATEGGQPQHF	TGTGCCAGCGCCACAGAAGGGGGTCAGCCCCAGCATTTT
NA	TRBJ2-5	TRBV12-3/TRBV12-4	NA	CASSSASLETQYF	TGTGCCAGCTCCTCCGCCAGCCTTGAGACCCAGTACTTC
NA	TRBJ2-2	TRBV3-1	TRBD1	CASSRLGQGGTGELFF	TGTGCCAGCAGCCGACTCGGACAGGGGGGGACCGGGGAGCTGTTTTTT
once	TRBJ1-3	TRBV5-1	NA	CASSSHGQERNTIYF	TGCGCCAGCAGCTCCCATGGGCAAGAAAGGAACACCATATATTTT
NA	TRBJ2-5	TRBV20-1	NA	CSAMGRTEETQYF	TGCAGTGCTATGGGAAGGACGGAAGAGACCCAGTACTTC
few	TRBJ2-2	TRBV6-2/TRBV6-3	NA	CASTVGGANTGELFF	TGTGCCAGTACAGTGGGGGGAGCGAACACCGGGGAGCTGTTTTTT
NA	TRBJ1-2	TRBV20-1	TRBD1	CSGTPGQAVNYGYTF	TGCAGTGGGACGCCCGGACAGGCCGTAAACTATGGCTACACCTTC
NA	TRBJ2-1	TRBV27	NA	CASRVRLEAEQFF	TGTGCCAGCAGGGTAAGACTAGAGGCTGAGCAGTTCTTC
NA	TRBJ2-1	TRBV9	TRBD2	CASSVHPREGEQFF	TGTGCCAGCAGCGTCCACCCAAGGGAGGGGGAGCAGTTCTTC
NA	TRBJ2-7	TRBV19	TRBD1	CASSKRQGPISYEQYF	TGTGCCAGTAGTAAACGACAGGGGCCGATCTCCTACGAGCAGTACTTC
once	TRBJ2-1	TRBV7-6	NA	CASSLEDEQFF	TGTGCCAGCAGCTTAGAAGATGAGCAGTTCTTC
NA	TRBJ2-2	TRBV5-1	NA	CASSLEGGANTGELFF	TGCGCCAGCAGCTTGGAGGGCGGAGCGAACACCGGGGAGCTGTTTTTT
NA	TRBJ1-3	TRBV27	NA	CASKEYSGNTIYF	TGTGCCAGCAAGGAGTACTCTGGAAACACCATATATTTT